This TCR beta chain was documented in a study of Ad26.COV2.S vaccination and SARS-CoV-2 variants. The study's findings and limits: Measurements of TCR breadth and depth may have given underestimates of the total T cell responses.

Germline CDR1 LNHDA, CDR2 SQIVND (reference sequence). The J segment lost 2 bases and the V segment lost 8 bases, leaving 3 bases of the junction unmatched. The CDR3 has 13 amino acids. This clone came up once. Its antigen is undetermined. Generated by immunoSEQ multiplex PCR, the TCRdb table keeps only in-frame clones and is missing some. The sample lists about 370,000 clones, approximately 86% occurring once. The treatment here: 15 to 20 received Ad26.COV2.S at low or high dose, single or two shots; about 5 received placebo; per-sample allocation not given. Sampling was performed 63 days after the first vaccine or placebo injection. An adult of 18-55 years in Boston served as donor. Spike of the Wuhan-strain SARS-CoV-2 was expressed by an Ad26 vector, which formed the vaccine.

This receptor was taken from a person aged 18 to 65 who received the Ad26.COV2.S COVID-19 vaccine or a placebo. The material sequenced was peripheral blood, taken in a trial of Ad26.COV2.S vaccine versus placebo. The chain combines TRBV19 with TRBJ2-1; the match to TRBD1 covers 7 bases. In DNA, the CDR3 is TGTGCCAGTTCCGGGACAGCCTACAATGAGCAGTTCTTC. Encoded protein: CASSGTAYNEQFF.